Below, 9 T cell receptor beta chains from the same sample are listed, as sequenced in a study of beta chain features in type 1 diabetes. Study outcomes and limitations: People with Type 1 diabetes carried modestly yet significantly shorter TCRB CDR3s in all four CD4+ subsets.

No antigen has been assigned to these receptors. The isolated RNA, all of it, was reverse transcribed, so expressed TCRB transcripts were what got sequenced. Using immunoSEQ multiplex PCR, the repertoire was profiled, and TCRdb retains in-frame clones only, with some absent. The table shows around 600,000 clones, with about an eighth occurring only once. Material for sequencing was naive CD4+ T cells from blood. The receptors were sampled from a man aged 25-40 years with type 1 diabetes.

The rearrangement links TRBV15 to TRBJ2-7; no clear D gene. Trimming cost V 5 bases and J 3 bases, with 8 bases left between them. This CDR3 spans 12 amino acids. Germline loops: CDR1 LNHNV, CDR2 YYDKDF (reference sequence). This CDR3 reads CATSVRHYEQYF. The DNA for the CDR3 is TGTGCCACCAGCGTGAGGCACTACGAGCAGTACTTC. The complete variable domain, with remaining parts taken from reference TRBV15 and TRBJ2-7, reads DAMVIQNPRYQVTQFGKPVTLSCSQTLNHNVMYWYQQKSSQAPKLLFHYYDKDFNNEADTPDNFQSRRPNTSFCFLDIRSPGLGDTAMYLCATSVRHYEQYFGPGTRLTVT.

This clone was recorded a few times. J is TRBJ2-1 and V is TRBV11-3; either TRBD1 or TRBD2 may fit D (5 bases each). V was trimmed by 3 bases and J by 0 bases, leaving 12 bases between them. The germline gives CDR1 SGHNT, CDR2 YENEEA. This CDR3 spans 16 amino acids. The CDR3 DNA follows: TGTGCCAGCAGCTTGAGAGGGGATAACTCCTACAATGAGCAGTTCTTC. Translated, it gives CASSLRGDNSYNEQFF.

In its sample, this clone was seen a few times. This rearrangement joins TRBV19 to TRBJ1-5, with TRBD1 matching 7 bases. Germline loops: CDR1 LNHDA, CDR2 SQIVND (reference sequence). CDR3 length: 15 amino acids. The J segment lost 9 bases and the V segment lost 3 bases, leaving 11 bases of the junction unmatched. CDR3 protein: CASSIGRDSLRPQHF. CDR3 DNA sequence: TGTGCCAGTAGTATCGGGAGGGACAGCCTTCGGCCCCAGCATTTT.

V and J are TRBV18 and TRBJ2-7, with 9 bases identical to TRBD1. With 2 bases clipped from V and 4 bases from J, the junction kept 3 bases outside the gene matches. This CDR3 is 14 amino acids long. Germline CDR1 KGHSH, CDR2 LQKENI. The CDR3 region has the DNA TGTGCCAGCTCACCATACGACAGGGGGTACGAGCAGTACTTC. This encodes CASSPYDRGYEQYF. Drawing the rest from reference TRBV18 and TRBJ2-7, the complete variable domain is NAGVMQNPRHLVRRRGQEARLRCSPMKGHSHVYWYRQLPEEGLKFMVYLQKENIIDESGMPKERFSAEFPKEGPSILRIQQVVRGDSAAYFCASSPYDRGYEQYFGPGTRLTVT.

The chain carries TRBV14 and TRBJ2-1; 8 bases line up with TRBD1. Per germline, CDR1 SGHDN and CDR2 FVKESK. With V trimmed by 5 bases and J by 3 bases, 12 bases remained unmatched. The CDR3 has 17 amino acids. CDR3: CASSSLRGQGFYNEQFF. The CDR3 region has the DNA TGTGCCAGCAGCTCTCTGAGAGGACAGGGATTCTACAATGAGCAGTTCTTC. The variable domain in full, completed from reference TRBV14 and TRBJ2-1, reads EAGVTQFPSHSVIEKGQTVTLRCDPISGHDNLYWYRRVMGKEIKFLLHFVKESKQDESGMPNNRFLAERTGGTYSTLKVQPAELEDSGVYFCASSSLRGQGFYNEQFFGPGTRLTVL.

This clone was seen only a few times. V gene TRBV29-1 combines with J gene TRBJ2-3; 12 positions agree with TRBD2. The length of the CDR3 is 13 residues. The germline gives CDR1 SQVTM, CDR2 ANQGSEA. Unmatched junction bases numbered 2, after V lost 4 bases and J lost 6 bases. CDR3 region: CSVGGTSGDTQYF. DNA for the CDR3: TGCAGCGTTGGGGGGACTAGCGGGGATACGCAGTATTTT.

The chain has TRBV2 and TRBJ1-5; TRBD1 matches 8 bases. The trim removed 6 bases at V and 4 bases at J, leaving 8 bases unmatched. This CDR3 contains 15 residues. Germline CDR1 reads SNHLY; CDR2 reads FYNNEI. As DNA, the CDR3 is TGTGCCAGCAGCGACGGGACAGGCCAAAATCAGCCCCAGCATTTT. Amino acids: CASSDGTGQNQPQHF.

This clone was observed a handful of times. This CDR3 reads CASSGVQNQPQHF. The CDR3 DNA reads as TGTGCCAGTAGTGGGGTCCAAAATCAGCCCCAGCATTTT. The chain is built from TRBV19 and TRBJ1-5, with D unclear. V lost 5 bases to trimming and J lost 4 bases, with 9 bases between them. CDR3 length: 13 residues. Germline V gene data show CDR1 as LNHDA and CDR2 as SQIVND (reference sequence). The full variable domain, completed using reference TRBV19 and TRBJ1-5, is DGGITQSPKYLFRKEGQNVTLSCEQNLNHDAMYWYRQDPGQGLRLIYYSQIVNDFQKGDIAEGYSVSREKKESFPLTVTSAQKNPTAFYLCASSGVQNQPQHFGDGTRLSIL.

V and J are TRBV6-5 and TRBJ2-7, with D possibly TRBD2 on 6 matching bases. The V and J ends lost 0 bases and 3 bases respectively, with 12 bases between them. The CDR3 is made up of 15 amino acids. The germline V gene has CDR1 MNHEY and CDR2 SVGAGI. In nucleotides, the CDR3 is TGTGCCAGCAGTTACTCTCGGTCCGGGGGCTACGAGCAGTACTTC. Residues: CASSYSRSGGYEQYF.